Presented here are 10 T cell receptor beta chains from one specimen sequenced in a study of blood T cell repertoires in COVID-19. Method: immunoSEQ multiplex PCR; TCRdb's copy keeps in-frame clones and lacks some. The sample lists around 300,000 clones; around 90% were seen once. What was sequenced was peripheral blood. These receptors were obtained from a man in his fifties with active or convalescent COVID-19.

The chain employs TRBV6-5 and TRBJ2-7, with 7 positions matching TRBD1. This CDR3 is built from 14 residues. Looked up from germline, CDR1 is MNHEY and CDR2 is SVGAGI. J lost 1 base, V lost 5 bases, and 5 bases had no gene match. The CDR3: CASSQPGQSYEQYF. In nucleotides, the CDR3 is TGTGCCAGCAGTCAACCGGGACAGTCCTACGAGCAGTACTTC.

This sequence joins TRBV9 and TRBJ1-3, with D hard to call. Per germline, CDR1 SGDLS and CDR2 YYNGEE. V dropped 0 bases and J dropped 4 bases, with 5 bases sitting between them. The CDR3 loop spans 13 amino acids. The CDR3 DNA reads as TGTGCCAGCAGCGTAGACGCGGGAAACACCATATATTTT. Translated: CASSVDAGNTIYF. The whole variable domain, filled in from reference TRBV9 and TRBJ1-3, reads DSGVTQTPKHLITATGQRVTLRCSPRSGDLSVYWYQQSLDQGLQFLIQYYNGEERAKGNILERFSAQQFPDLHSELNLSSLELGDSALYFCASSVDAGNTIYFGEGSWLTVV.

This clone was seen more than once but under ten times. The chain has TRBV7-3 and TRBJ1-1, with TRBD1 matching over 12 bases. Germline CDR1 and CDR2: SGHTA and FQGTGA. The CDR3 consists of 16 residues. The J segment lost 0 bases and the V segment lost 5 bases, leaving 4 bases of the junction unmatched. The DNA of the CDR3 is TGTGCCAGCAGCCCAGGGACAGGGGGCTTGAACACTGAAGCTTTCTTT. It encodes CASSPGTGGLNTEAFF.

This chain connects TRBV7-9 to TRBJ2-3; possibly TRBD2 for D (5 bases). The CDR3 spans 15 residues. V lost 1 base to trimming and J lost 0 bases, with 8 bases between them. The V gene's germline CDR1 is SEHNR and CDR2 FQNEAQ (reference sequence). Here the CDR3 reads CASSLEASSTDTQYF. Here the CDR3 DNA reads TGTGCCAGCAGCTTAGAAGCTAGCAGCACAGATACGCAGTATTTT.

The CDR3 nucleotides are TGTGCCACCAGTGATCTGAGGACTAGCGGAACCTACGAGCAGTACTTC. Its protein is CATSDLRTSGTYEQYF. The chain joins TRBV24-1 to TRBJ2-7; 10 nucleotides line up with TRBD2. The CDR3 contains 16 residues. Germline V gene sequence: CDR1 KGHDR, CDR2 SFDVKD. V was pared by 3 bases and J by 2 bases, with 6 bases of the junction left unmatched.

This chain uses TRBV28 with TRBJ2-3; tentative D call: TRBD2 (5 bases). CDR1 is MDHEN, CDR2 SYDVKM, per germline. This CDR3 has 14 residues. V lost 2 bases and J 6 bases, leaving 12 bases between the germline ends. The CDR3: CASSLALGWDTQYF. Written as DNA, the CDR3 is TGTGCCAGCAGTTTAGCACTAGGCTGGGATACGCAGTATTTT. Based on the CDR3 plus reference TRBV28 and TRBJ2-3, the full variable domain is DVKVTQSSRYLVKRTGEKVFLECVQDMDHENMFWYRQDPGLGLRLIYFSYDVKMKEKGDIPEGYSVSREKKERFSLILESASTNQTSMYLCASSLALGWDTQYFGPGTRLTVL.

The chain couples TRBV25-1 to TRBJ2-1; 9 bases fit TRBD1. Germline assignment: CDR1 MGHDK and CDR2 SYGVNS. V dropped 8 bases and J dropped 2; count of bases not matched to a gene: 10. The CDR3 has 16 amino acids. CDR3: CASEYPGTGPYNEQFF. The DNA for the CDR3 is TGTGCCAGCGAATATCCTGGGACAGGGCCCTACAATGAGCAGTTCTTC.

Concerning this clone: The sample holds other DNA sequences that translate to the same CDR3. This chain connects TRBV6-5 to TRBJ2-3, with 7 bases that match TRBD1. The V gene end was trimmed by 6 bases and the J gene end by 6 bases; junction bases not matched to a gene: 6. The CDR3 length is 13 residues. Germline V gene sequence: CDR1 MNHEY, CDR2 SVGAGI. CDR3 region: CASRRQGADTQYF. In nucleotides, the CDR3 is TGTGCCAGCAGGAGACAGGGTGCGGATACGCAGTATTTT.

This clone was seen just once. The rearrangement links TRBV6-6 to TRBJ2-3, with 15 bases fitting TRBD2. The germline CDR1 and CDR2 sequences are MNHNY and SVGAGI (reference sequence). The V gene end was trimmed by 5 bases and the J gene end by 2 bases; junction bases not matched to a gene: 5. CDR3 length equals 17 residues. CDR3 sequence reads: CASSPGTSGGPTDTQYF. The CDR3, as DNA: TGTGCCAGCAGTCCCGGGACTAGCGGGGGGCCCACAGATACGCAGTATTTT.

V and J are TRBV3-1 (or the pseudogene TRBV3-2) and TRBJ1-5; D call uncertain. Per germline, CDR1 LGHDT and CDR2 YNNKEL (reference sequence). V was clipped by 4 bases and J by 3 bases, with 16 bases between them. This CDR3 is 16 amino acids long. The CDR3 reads CASSRSPGCNNQPQHF. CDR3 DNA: TGTGCCAGCAGCCGTTCCCCGGGATGTAACAATCAGCCCCAGCATTTT.